This T cell receptor beta chain was identified during a study of blood T cell repertoires in COVID-19. Study details: Acute and convalescent COVID-19 samples came from the United States, Italy and Spain. Nucleic acid was either cDNA or gDNA, and it came from T cells, B-cell-depleted T cells, or PBMCs.

Per the study methods: Amplifying reference gene primers gave estimates of nucleated cell counts. TCRdb keeps only in-frame clones here, not all; method: immunoSEQ multiplex PCR. From that table come the V and J calls and clone size; the DNA was used to work out D and trimming. Of about 180,000 clones detected, roughly 85% appear once; the ten largest clones hold 26%. This CDR3 spans 18 amino acids. Looked up from germline, CDR1 is GTSNPN and CDR2 is SVGIG (reference sequence). With 3 bases clipped from V and 2 bases from J, the junction kept 8 bases outside the gene matches. What was sequenced was peripheral blood. The source of this sequence is a woman aged 65 to 85 with acute or convalescent COVID-19. The rearrangement joins TRBV30 to TRBJ2-6, with TRBD2 matching 12 bases. The CDR3 reads CAWSKTSGSPAGANVLTF. As DNA, the CDR3 is TGTGCCTGGAGCAAGACTAGCGGGAGCCCGGCTGGGGCCAACGTCCTGACTTTC.